This T cell receptor beta chain appears in the sequencing data of a study of blood T cell repertoires in COVID-19. Per the original methods: Amplifying reference gene primers gave estimates of nucleated cell counts. Assay used: immunoSEQ multiplex PCR; TCRdb lists only in-frame clones, some missing. Clonal size and the V and J genes are those of that table, whereas D and trimming came from the DNA. The table includes about 430,000 clones, around 91% detected once. Deletions cut 0 bases from V and 4 bases from J, with 10 bases between. The CDR3 covers 15 residues. Germline V gene sequence: CDR1 SGHKS, CDR2 YYEKEE (reference sequence).

This sequence joins TRBV5-5 and TRBJ2-2, with a weak D call TRBD2 (5 bases). The specimen sequenced was PBMCs or T cells enriched from blood (not recorded which). The TCR comes from a young man who had recovered from COVID-19. The CDR3 loop is CASSLVGEVTGELFF. The CDR3 bases are TGTGCCAGCAGCTTGGTGGGAGAGGTCACCGGGGAGCTGTTTTTT.